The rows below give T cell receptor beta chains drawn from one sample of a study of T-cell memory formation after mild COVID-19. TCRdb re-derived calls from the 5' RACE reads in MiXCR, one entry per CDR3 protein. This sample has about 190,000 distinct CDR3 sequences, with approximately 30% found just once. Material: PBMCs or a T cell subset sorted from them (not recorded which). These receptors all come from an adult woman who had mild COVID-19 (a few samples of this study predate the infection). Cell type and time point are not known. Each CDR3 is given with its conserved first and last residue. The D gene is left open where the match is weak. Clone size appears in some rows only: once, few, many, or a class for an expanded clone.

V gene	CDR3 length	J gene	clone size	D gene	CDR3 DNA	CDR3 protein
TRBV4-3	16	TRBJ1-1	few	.	TGCGCCAGCAGCCAAGATGGGGCAGGGTTGAACACTGAAGCTTTCTTT	CASSQDGAGLNTEAFF
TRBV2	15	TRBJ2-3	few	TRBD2	TGTGCCAGCAGCCTACTAGCGTCGGGCACAGATACGCAGTATTTT	CASSLLASGTDTQYF
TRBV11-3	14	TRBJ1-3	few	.	TGTGCCAGCAGGGGGCGAAACTCTGGAAACACCATATATTTT	CASRGRNSGNTIYF
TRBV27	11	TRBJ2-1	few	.	TGTGCCAGCAGTTTCAGGAATGAGCAGTTCTTC	CASSFRNEQFF
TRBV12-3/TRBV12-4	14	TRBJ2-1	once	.	TGTGCCAGCAGCCAGACGACAGAGTACAATGAGCAGTTCTTC	CASSQTTEYNEQFF
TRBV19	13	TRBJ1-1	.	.	TGTGCCAGTAGCGTTCGTATGAACACTGAAGCTTTCTTT	CASSVRMNTEAFF
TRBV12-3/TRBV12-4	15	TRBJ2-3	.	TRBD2	TGTGCCAGCAGTTCAGCGGGGGGGCTGACAGATACGCAGTATTTT	CASSSAGGLTDTQYF
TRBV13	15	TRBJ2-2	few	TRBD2	TGTGCCAGCAGCTCGGGAGGGACGCGGCCCGGGGAGCTGTTTTTT	CASSSGGTRPGELFF
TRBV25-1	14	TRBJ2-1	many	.	TGTGCCAGCAGTGAAGGTTCAGATAACAATGAGCAGTTCTTC	CASSEGSDNNEQFF
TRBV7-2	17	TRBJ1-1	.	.	TGTGCCAGCAGCTTAGCGCGGCTGGGGTCTGTGAACACTGAAGCTTTCTTT	CASSLARLGSVNTEAFF
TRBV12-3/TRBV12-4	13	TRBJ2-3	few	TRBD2	TGTGCCAGCGAGCGGGGGGGCACAGATACGCAGTATTTT	CASERGGTDTQYF
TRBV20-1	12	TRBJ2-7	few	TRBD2	TGCAGTGCTATGGCGGGAGGGGACGAGCAGTACTTC	CSAMAGGDEQYF
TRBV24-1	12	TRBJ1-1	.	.	TGTGCCACCAGTGACTCTAACACTGAAGCTTTCTTT	CATSDSNTEAFF